The sequence of this T cell receptor (beta chain) was determined in a study of blood T cell repertoires in COVID-19. Study details: PBMCs, B-cell-depleted T cells, or T cells provided the cDNA or gDNA that made up the material.

This clone was observed a handful of times. Original processing methods: Using reference gene primer amplification, nucleated cell counts were estimated. Using immunoSEQ multiplex PCR, the repertoire was profiled, and TCRdb retains in-frame clones only, with some absent. V and J calls and clone size are given by that table; D and trimming were obtained from the DNA. The sample consists of 200,000 to 250,000 clones, about 80% of them appearing once. The CDR3 sequence is 15 residues long. CDR1 is SGHTA, CDR2 FQGNSA, per germline. V lost 7 bases to trimming and J lost 0 bases, with 13 bases between them.

Material for sequencing was peripheral blood. The chain combines TRBV7-2 with TRBJ1-3; D gene unclear. The TCR originated in a woman older than 75 with acute or convalescent COVID-19. CDR3 bases: TGTGCCAGCATTGAGGAGGTTAGCTCTGGAAACACCATATATTTT. It is translated as CASIEEVSSGNTIYF.